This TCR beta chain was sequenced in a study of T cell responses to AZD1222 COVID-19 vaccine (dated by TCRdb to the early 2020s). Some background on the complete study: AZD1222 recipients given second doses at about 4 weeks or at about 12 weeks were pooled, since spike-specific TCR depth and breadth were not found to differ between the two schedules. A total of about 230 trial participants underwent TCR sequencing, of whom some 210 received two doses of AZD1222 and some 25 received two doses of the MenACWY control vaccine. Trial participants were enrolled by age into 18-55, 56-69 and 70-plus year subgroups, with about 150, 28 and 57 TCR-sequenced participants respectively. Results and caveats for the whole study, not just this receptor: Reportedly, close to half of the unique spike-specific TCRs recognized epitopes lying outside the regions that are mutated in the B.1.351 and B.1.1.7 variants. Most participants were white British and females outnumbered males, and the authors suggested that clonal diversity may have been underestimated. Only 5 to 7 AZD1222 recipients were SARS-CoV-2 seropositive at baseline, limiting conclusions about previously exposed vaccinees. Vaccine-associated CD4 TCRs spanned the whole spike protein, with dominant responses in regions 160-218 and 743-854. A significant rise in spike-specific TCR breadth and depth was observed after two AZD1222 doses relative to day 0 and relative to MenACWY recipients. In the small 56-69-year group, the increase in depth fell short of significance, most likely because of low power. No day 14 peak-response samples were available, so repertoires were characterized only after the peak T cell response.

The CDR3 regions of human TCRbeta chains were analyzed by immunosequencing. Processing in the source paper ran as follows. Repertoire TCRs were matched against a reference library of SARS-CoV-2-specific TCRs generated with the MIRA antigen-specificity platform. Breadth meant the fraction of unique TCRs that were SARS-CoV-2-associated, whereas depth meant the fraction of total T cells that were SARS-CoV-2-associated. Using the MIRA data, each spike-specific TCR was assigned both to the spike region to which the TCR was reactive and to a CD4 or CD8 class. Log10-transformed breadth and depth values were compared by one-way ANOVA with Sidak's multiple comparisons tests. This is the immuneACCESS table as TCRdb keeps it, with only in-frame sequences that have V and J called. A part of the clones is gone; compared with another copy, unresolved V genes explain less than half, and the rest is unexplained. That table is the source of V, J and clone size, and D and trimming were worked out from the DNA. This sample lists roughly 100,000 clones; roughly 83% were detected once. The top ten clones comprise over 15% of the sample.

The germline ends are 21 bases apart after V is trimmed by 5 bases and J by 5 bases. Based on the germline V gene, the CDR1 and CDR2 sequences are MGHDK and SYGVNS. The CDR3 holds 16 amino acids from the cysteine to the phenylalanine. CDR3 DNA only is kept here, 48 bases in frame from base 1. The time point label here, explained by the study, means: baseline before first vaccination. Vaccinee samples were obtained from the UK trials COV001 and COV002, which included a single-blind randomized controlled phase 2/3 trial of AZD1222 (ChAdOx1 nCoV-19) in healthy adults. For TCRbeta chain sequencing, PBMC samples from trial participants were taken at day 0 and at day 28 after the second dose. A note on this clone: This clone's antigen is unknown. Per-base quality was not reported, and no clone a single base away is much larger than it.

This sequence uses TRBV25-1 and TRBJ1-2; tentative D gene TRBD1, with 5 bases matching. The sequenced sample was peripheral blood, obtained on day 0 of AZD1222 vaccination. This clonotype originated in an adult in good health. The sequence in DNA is TGTGCCAGCAGTAAATCCCGGGGCCGGGTTTCATATGGCTACACCTTC. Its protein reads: CASSKSRGRVSYGYTF.